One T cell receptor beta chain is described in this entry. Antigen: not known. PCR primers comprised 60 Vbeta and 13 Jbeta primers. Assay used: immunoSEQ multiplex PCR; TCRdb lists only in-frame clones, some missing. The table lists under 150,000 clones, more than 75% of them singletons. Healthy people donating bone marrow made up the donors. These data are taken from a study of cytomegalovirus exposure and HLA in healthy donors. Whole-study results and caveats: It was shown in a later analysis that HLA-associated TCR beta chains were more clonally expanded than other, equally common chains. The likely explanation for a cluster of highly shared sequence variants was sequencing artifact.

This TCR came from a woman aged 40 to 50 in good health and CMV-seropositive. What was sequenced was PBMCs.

The DNA for the CDR3 is TGTGCCAGCAGCCTGGTAGGGGCAGGGGGCCTTGACTATGGCTACACCTTC. Amino acids: CASSLVGAGGLDYGYTF. V gene TRBV4-2 combines with J gene TRBJ1-2, with 8 bases matching TRBD1. The CDR3 length is 17 residues. Germline V lookup: CDR1 LGHNA, CDR2 YNFKEQ. With 4 bases clipped from V and 3 bases from J, the junction kept 13 bases outside the gene matches.